The present T cell receptor (beta chain) was sequenced within a study of blood T cell repertoires in COVID-19. Study-level information: From T cells, B-cell-depleted T cells, or PBMCs came the material, which was cDNA or gDNA.

CDR3 length: 15 amino acids. The ends lost 4 bases at V and 0 bases at J; junction bases unmatched: 5. Per the germline V gene, CDR1 is MGHRA and CDR2 is YSYEKL. Study processing details: Quantification of nucleated cells was approximated via reference gene primer amplification. Some clones are missing from TCRdb's copy, which holds only in-frame ones; the method was immunoSEQ multiplex PCR. The DNA gave D and trimming, while V, J and clone size come from that table. Of 65,000 to 70,000 clones in the sample, around 87% were seen once. This clone has only one observation. This receptor was identified in a man in his fifties or sixties with active COVID-19. Input material: peripheral blood. The chain carries TRBV4-1 and TRBJ2-5; 7 bases are shared with TRBD2. The CDR3 bases are TGCGCCAGCAGCCGGGAGGGGCTGTACCAAGAGACCCAGTACTTC. Amino acid sequence: CASSREGLYQETQYF.